Listed below are T cell receptor beta chains from one sample, sequenced in a study of chemoradiotherapy in HPV16-positive cancers. Measured with immunoSEQ multiplex PCR; TCRdb has only the in-frame clones, and not every one. The repertoire holds roughly 32,000 clones, with 70% to 90% as singletons. The sequences come from blood, collected from a patient who underwent chemoradiotherapy. The source of these receptors is a human donor with HPV-associated anogenital cancer. Both conserved end residues are part of each CDR3. Each record gives: CDR3 protein, CDR3 DNA, V gene, D gene, clone size, J gene. A D gene is named only where the DNA matches it firmly. Only some rows state a clone size, as once, few, many or a class for expanded clones.

CASSGPGLSSYEQYF,TGTGCCAGCAGTGGTCCGGGACTGAGCTCCTACGAGCAGTACTTC,TRBV6-1,-,once,TRBJ2-7
CASGQPVTEAFF,TGTGCCAGCGGACAGCCTGTCACTGAAGCTTTCTTT,TRBV6-5,-,-,TRBJ1-1
CASSLKVKGGRDEQFF,TGTGCCAGCAGCTTAAAGGTGAAAGGGGGCAGGGATGAGCAGTTCTTC,TRBV7-3,TRBD1,-,TRBJ2-1
CASSALGGFGAEAFF,TGTGCCAGCAGCGCTTTGGGGGGGTTCGGCGCTGAAGCTTTCTTT,TRBV11-3,-,-,TRBJ1-1
CASSLGNKCQKSGQRLTF,TGTGCCAGCAGCCTGGGCAATAAGTGCCAAAAGTCGGGCCAACGCCTGACTTTC,TRBV7-7,-,-,TRBJ2-6
CASSGRLAGADTQYF,TGTGCCAGCAGCGGACGACTAGCGGGCGCAGATACGCAGTATTTT,TRBV9,TRBD2,-,TRBJ2-3
CASSLVGSGPFF,TGTGCCAGCAGCTTAGTTGGTAGCGGTCCGTTCTTC,TRBV7-9,-,-,TRBJ2-1
CASSLAWGSSYNEQFF,TGCGCCAGCAGCTTGGCCTGGGGGAGCTCCTACAATGAGCAGTTCTTC,TRBV5-1,-,once,TRBJ2-1
CASSQDLGLGQPQHF,TGCGCCAGCAGCCAAGATCTGGGGCTGGGTCAGCCCCAGCATTTT,TRBV4-3,-,-,TRBJ1-5
CASRSEKTQYF,TGTGCCAGCCGTTCCGAGAAGACCCAGTACTTC,TRBV2,-,-,TRBJ2-5
CASSTTGNTEAFF,TGTGCCAGCAGTACGACGGGGAACACTGAAGCTTTCTTT,TRBV6-1,-,-,TRBJ1-1
CAWSVGNRGTDTQYF,TGTGCCTGGAGTGTAGGTAACAGGGGGACAGATACGCAGTATTTT,TRBV30,TRBD1,-,TRBJ2-3
CASSLKAGTPKNIQYF,TGTGCCAGCAGCTTAAAAGCAGGGACCCCCAAAAACATTCAGTACTTC,TRBV7-4,-,once,TRBJ2-4
CASTRSPDSVGKLFF,TGTGCCAGCACCCGTTCCCCAGACTCCGTTGGAAAACTGTTTTTT,TRBV9,-,-,TRBJ1-4
CASSLVGLAGYEQYF,TGTGCCAGCAGCTTAGTGGGACTAGCGGGCTACGAGCAGTACTTC,TRBV7-8,TRBD2,-,TRBJ2-7
CATSRGRGTSVSTDTQYF,TGTGCCACCAGCAGAGGGAGAGGGACTAGCGTAAGCACAGATACGCAGTATTTT,TRBV15,TRBD2,-,TRBJ2-3
CASSGTAQEGTQYF,TGCGCCAGCAGTGGAACAGCCCAAGAAGGGACCCAGTACTTC,TRBV10-1,-,-,TRBJ2-5
CASRGVELFF,TGTGCCAGCAGGGGTGTGGAGCTGTTTTTT,TRBV6-5,-,-,TRBJ2-2
CASSPIDRNGEQYF,TGTGCCAGCAGCCCCATCGACAGGAATGGCGAGCAGTACTTC,TRBV5-4,-,few,TRBJ2-7
CASSLGGTHQPQHF,TGCGCCAGCAGCTTGGGGGGGACACATCAGCCCCAGCATTTT,TRBV5-1,-,-,TRBJ1-5
CASSGAGTLQETQYF,TGTGCCAGCAGTGGGGCAGGGACACTACAAGAGACCCAGTACTTC,TRBV2,-,-,TRBJ2-5
CASSSGTSGRAYF,TGTGCCAGCAGTTCCGGGACTAGCGGGAGGGCGTACTTC,TRBV6-5,TRBD2,-,TRBJ2-7
CATSRRTGAQGETQYF,TGTGCCACCAGCAGAAGAACCGGGGCGCAGGGAGAGACCCAGTACTTC,TRBV15,-,-,TRBJ2-5
CASSIVRTGFNQPQHF,TGTGCCAGTAGTATAGTGCGGACAGGGTTCAATCAGCCCCAGCATTTT,TRBV19,TRBD1,-,TRBJ1-5
CASRTGTGRNEQFF,TGTGCCAGCAGGACCGGGACAGGGAGAAATGAGCAGTTCTTC,TRBV6-1,TRBD1,-,TRBJ2-1
CASTLGGLAGGNEQFF,TGTGCCAGCACCCTGGGAGGACTAGCGGGGGGCAATGAGCAGTTCTTC,TRBV7-2,TRBD2,-,TRBJ2-1
CASREDVSSYNSPLHF,TGCGCCAGCAGAGAGGACGTGAGCTCCTATAATTCACCCCTCCACTTT,TRBV4-3,-,-,TRBJ1-6
CASSGTGEKNIQYF,TGTGCCAGCAGCGGGACAGGAGAGAAAAACATTCAGTACTTC,TRBV9,TRBD1,-,TRBJ2-4
CASSTEGVQGEKLFF,TGTGCCAGCTCCACCGAGGGCGTGCAGGGTGAAAAACTGTTTTTT,TRBV18,-,-,TRBJ1-4
CASSLERGGNEQYF,TGTGCCAGCAGCTTGGAGAGGGGGGGGAACGAGCAGTACTTC,TRBV5-4,-,-,TRBJ2-7
CASSESAGGLYNEQFF,TGCGCCAGCAGTGAGTCTGCGGGGGGGCTCTACAATGAGCAGTTCTTC,TRBV10-1,TRBD2,few,TRBJ2-1
CASSESNGGGFLTDTQYF,TGCGCCAGCAGTGAGTCGAATGGCGGGGGTTTCCTCACAGATACGCAGTATTTT,TRBV10-2,TRBD2,-,TRBJ2-3
CASSLEGLSGNTIYF,TGTGCCAGCAGCTTAGAGGGTCTCTCTGGAAACACCATATATTTT,TRBV7-6,-,-,TRBJ1-3
CASSLGGLNTEAFF,TGTGCCAGCAGTTTAGGGGGGTTGAACACTGAAGCTTTCTTT,TRBV28,-,-,TRBJ1-1
CASSLWTRNQDTQYF,TGCGCCAGCAGCTTGTGGACGAGGAATCAAGATACGCAGTATTTT,TRBV5-1,-,-,TRBJ2-3